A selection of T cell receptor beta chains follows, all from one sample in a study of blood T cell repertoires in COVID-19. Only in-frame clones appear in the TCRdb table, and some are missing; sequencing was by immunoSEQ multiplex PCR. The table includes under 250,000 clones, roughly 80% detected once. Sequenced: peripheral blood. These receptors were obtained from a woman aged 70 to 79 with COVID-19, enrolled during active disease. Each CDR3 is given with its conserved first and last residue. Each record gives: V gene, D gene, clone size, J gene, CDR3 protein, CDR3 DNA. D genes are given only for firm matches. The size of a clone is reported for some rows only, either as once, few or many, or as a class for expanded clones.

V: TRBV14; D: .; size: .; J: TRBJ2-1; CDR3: CASSRQVYNEQFF; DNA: TGTGCCAGCAGCCGACAGGTCTACAATGAGCAGTTCTTC
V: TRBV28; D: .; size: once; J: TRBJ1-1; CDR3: CASSPGSRTEAFF; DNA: TGTGCCAGCAGTCCCGGGTCCCGCACTGAAGCTTTCTTT
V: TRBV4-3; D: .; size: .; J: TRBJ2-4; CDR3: CASSQVLVSGIAKNIQYF; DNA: TGCGCCAGCAGCCAGGTCCTGGTTTCGGGGATAGCCAAAAACATTCAGTACTTC
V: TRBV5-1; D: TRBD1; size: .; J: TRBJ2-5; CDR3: CASSWDSLKETQYF; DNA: TGCGCCAGCAGCTGGGACAGCTTAAAAGAGACCCAGTACTTC
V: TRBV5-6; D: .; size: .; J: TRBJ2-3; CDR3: CASSPEGALDTQYF; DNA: TGTGCCAGCAGCCCTGAGGGAGCTTTAGATACGCAGTATTTT
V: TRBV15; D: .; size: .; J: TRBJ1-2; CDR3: CATSSRETGLYGYTF; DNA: TGTGCCACCAGCAGCAGGGAAACAGGGCTCTATGGCTACACCTTC
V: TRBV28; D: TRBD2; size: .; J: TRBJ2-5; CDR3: CASSLDGFGAGGPPGETQYF; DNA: TGTGCCAGCAGTTTAGATGGATTTGGGGCGGGAGGTCCCCCGGGGGAGACCCAGTACTTC
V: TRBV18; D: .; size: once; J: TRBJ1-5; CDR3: CASSPGSGDQPQHF; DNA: TGTGCCAGCTCACCAGGGAGCGGGGATCAGCCCCAGCATTTT
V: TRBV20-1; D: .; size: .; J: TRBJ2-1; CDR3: CSARDVPSQFF; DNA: TGCAGTGCTAGAGATGTCCCCTCGCAGTTCTTC
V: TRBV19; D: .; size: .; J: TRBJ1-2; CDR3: CASALRQDYTF; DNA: TGTGCCAGTGCCCTACGACAGGACTACACCTTC
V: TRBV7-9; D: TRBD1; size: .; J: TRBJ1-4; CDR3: CASSLEGQPHEKLFF; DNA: TGTGCCAGCAGCTTAGAGGGACAGCCGCATGAAAAACTGTTTTTT
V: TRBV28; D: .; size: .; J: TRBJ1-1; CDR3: CASSGGGLKNTEAFF; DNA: TGTGCCAGCAGTGGTGGGGGACTAAAGAACACTGAAGCTTTCTTT
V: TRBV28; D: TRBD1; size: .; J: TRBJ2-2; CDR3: CAATGTGGLTGELFF; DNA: TGTGCCGCCACCGGGACAGGGGGTCTCACCGGGGAGCTGTTTTTT
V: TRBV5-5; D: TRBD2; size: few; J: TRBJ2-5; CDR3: CASSYIAGNQETQYF; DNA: TGTGCCAGCAGTTATATAGCGGGAAACCAAGAGACCCAGTACTTC
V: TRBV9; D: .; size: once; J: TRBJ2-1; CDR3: CASTAVGSIEQFF; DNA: TGTGCCAGCACGGCGGTGGGGAGCATCGAGCAGTTCTTC
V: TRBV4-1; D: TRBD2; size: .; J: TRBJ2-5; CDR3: CASSQDGAGGAETQYF; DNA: TGCGCCAGCAGCCAAGATGGAGCGGGAGGGGCCGAGACCCAGTACTTC
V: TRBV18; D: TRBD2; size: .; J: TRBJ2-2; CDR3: CASSPLAATGELFF; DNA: TGTGCCAGCTCACCCCTAGCGGCCACCGGGGAGCTGTTTTTT
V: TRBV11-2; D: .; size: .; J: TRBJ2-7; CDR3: CASSSTTEAEQYF; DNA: TGTGCCAGCAGCTCAACCACCGAGGCAGAACAGTACTTC
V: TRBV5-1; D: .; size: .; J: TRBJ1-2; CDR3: CASSSAGGPTNYGYTF; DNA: TGCGCCAGCAGCTCAGCGGGGGGCCCTACTAACTATGGCTACACCTTC
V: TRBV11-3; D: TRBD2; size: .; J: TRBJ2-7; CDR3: CASSPSGLAGVDEQYF; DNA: TGTGCCAGCAGCCCTAGCGGCCTAGCGGGGGTCGACGAGCAGTACTTC
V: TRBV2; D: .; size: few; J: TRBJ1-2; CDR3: CASSEALPGLLGYTF; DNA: TGTGCCAGCAGTGAAGCGTTGCCAGGGCTCTTGGGCTACACCTTC
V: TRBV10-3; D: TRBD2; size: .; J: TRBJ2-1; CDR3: CAISDSGLAGGWRDNEQFF; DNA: TGTGCCATCAGTGATTCGGGACTAGCGGGAGGTTGGAGGGACAATGAGCAGTTCTTC
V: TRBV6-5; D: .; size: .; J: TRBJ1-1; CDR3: CASSSKSGGVNTEAFF; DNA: TGTGCCAGCAGTTCTAAGTCGGGCGGGGTGAACACTGAAGCTTTCTTT
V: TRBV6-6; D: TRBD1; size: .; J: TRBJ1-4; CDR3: CASSRQGSDEKLFF; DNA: TGTGCCAGCAGTCGACAGGGGTCGGATGAAAAACTGTTTTTT
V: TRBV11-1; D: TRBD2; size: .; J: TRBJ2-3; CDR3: CASSLREGPTDTQYF; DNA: TGTGCCAGCAGCTTGCGGGAGGGCCCTACAGATACGCAGTATTTT
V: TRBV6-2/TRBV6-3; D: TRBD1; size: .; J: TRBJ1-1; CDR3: CASSDPGTVNTEAFF; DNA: TGTGCCAGCAGTGACCCAGGGACAGTGAACACTGAAGCTTTCTTT
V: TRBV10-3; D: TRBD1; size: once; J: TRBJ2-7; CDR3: CAISESKDRTSYEQYF; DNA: TGTGCCATCAGTGAGTCCAAGGACAGGACTTCCTACGAGCAGTACTTC
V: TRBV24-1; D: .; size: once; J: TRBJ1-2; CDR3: CATSDSPGRGYTF; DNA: TGTGCCACCAGTGATTCCCCCGGGAGGGGCTACACCTTC
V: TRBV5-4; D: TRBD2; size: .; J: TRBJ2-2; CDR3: CASSLPGTSGRNTGELFF; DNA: TGTGCCAGCAGCTTGCCGGGGACTAGCGGGAGGAACACCGGGGAGCTGTTTTTT
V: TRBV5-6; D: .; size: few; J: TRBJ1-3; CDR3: CASSSTWDLGNTIYF; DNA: TGTGCCAGCAGCTCGACCTGGGACTTGGGAAACACCATATATTTT
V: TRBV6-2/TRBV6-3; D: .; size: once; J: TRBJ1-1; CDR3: CASSYPIEEAFF; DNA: TGTGCCAGCAGTTACCCAATCGAGGAAGCTTTCTTT
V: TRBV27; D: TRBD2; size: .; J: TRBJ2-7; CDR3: CASSSGLAGGLAYEQYF; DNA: TGTGCCAGCAGTTCGGGACTAGCGGGGGGCCTAGCCTACGAGCAGTACTTC
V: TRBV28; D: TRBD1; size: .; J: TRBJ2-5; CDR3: CASNPDRGQTQYF; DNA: TGTGCCAGCAATCCCGACAGGGGCCAGACCCAGTACTTC
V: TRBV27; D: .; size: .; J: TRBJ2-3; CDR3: CASSFIVTTANRDTQYF; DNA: TGTGCCAGCAGTTTTATAGTTACTACGGCCAATAGGGATACGCAGTATTTT
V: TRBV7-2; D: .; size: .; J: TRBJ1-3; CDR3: CASSLYQFYSGNTIYF; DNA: TGTGCCAGCAGCTTATACCAGTTTTACTCTGGAAACACCATATATTTT
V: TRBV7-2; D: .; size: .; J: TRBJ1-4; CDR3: CASSLTESTNEKLFF; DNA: TGTGCCAGCAGCTTAACTGAATCAACTAATGAAAAACTGTTTTTT
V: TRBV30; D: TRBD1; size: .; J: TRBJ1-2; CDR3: CAWSPDRAYTF; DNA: TGTGCCTGGAGTCCCGACAGGGCTTACACCTTC
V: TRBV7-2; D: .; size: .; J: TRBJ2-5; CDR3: CASSSMRETQYF; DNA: TGTGCCAGCAGCTCGATGCGGGAGACCCAGTACTTC
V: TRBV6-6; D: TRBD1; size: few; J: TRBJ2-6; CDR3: CASSRQGASLVSGANVLTF; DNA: TGTGCCAGCAGCCGACAGGGGGCCTCCCTAGTTTCTGGGGCCAACGTCCTGACTTTC
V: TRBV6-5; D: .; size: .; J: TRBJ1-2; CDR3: CASSRGLTYGYTF; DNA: TGTGCCAGCAGCCGCGGACTGACCTATGGCTACACCTTC
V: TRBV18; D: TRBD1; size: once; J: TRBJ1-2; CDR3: CASSPGTGSFNYGYTF; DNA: TGTGCCAGCTCACCAGGGACAGGGTCCTTTAACTATGGCTACACCTTC
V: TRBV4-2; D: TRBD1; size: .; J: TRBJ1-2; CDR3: CASTPTGQDFYGYTF; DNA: TGTGCCAGCACCCCGACAGGACAGGATTTCTATGGCTACACCTTC
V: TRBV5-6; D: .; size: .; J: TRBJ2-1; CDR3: CASIRTGGDNEQFF; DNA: TGTGCCAGCATTCGGACCGGGGGAGACAATGAGCAGTTCTTC
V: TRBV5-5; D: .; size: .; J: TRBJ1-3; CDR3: CASSPGGRYSGNTIYF; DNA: TGTGCCAGCAGCCCGGGGGGCAGATACTCTGGAAACACCATATATTTT
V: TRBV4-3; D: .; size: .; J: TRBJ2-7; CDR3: CASSQDLSGTQNEQYF; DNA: TGCGCCAGCAGCCAAGATCTGTCCGGGACTCAAAACGAGCAGTACTTC
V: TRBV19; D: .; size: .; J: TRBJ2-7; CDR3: CASSPAPGTAYEQYF; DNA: TGTGCCAGTAGTCCCGCCCCCGGTACAGCCTACGAGCAGTACTTC
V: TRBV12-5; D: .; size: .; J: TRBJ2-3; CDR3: CASSGGTDTQYF; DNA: TGTGCTAGTAGTGGGGGGACAGATACGCAGTATTTT
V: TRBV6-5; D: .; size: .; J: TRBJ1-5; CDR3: CASSSSDSSNQPQHF; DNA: TGTGCCAGCAGTTCCTCGGACAGTTCCAATCAGCCCCAGCATTTT
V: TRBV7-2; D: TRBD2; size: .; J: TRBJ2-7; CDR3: CASSLEGSGSTYF; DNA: TGTGCCAGCAGCTTAGAGGGGAGCGGGAGCACGTACTTC
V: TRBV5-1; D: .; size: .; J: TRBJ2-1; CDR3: CASSLGQGGEQFF; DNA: TGCGCCAGCAGCTTGGGACAGGGAGGTGAGCAGTTCTTC
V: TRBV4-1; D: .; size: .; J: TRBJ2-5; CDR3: CASSQDRLWRETQYF; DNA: TGCGCCAGCAGCCAAGATCGGTTGTGGAGGGAGACCCAGTACTTC
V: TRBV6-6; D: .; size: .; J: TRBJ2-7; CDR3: CASNPAGSSYEQYF; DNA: TGTGCCAGCAACCCAGCGGGCTCCTCCTACGAGCAGTACTTC
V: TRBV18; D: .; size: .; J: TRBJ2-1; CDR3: CASSPQRPSESYNEQFF; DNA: TGTGCCAGCTCACCACAAAGACCCAGCGAGTCCTACAATGAGCAGTTCTTC
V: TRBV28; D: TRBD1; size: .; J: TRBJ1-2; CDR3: CASSLGQDRVNIMTGYTF; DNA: TGTGCCAGCAGTTTAGGCCAAGACAGGGTTAATATCATGACGGGCTACACCTTC
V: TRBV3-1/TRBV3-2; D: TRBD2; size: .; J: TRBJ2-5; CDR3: CASSPTRRGVETQYF; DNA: TGTGCCAGCAGCCCGACTCGGCGGGGGGTGGAGACCCAGTACTTC